The clone carrying this T cell receptor (beta chain) has more than one count but fewer than ten. Some clones are missing from TCRdb's copy, which holds only in-frame ones; the method was immunoSEQ multiplex PCR. The sample contains 200,000 or so clones, about 75% of which appear only once. The data were obtained in a study of cytotoxic CD8 clonotypes in ibrutinib-treated CLL. This CDR3 has 11 residues. The germline V and J ends were trimmed by 4 bases and 9 bases, with 10 bases remaining between them. CDR1 and CDR2 (germline): SGHRS, YFSETQ. Genomic DNA (about 2 micrograms) was obtained from cryopreserved PBMCs for construction of TCR beta libraries.

The sequencing used PBMCs, collected after 12 months of ibrutinib treatment. The gene calls are TRBV5-1 and TRBJ1-1; no firm D call. This sequence originates from a human donor with chronic lymphocytic leukemia. The CDR3 sequence: CASSEAGKAFF. CDR3 in DNA: TGCGCCAGCAGCGAAGCAGGTAAAGCTTTCTTT.